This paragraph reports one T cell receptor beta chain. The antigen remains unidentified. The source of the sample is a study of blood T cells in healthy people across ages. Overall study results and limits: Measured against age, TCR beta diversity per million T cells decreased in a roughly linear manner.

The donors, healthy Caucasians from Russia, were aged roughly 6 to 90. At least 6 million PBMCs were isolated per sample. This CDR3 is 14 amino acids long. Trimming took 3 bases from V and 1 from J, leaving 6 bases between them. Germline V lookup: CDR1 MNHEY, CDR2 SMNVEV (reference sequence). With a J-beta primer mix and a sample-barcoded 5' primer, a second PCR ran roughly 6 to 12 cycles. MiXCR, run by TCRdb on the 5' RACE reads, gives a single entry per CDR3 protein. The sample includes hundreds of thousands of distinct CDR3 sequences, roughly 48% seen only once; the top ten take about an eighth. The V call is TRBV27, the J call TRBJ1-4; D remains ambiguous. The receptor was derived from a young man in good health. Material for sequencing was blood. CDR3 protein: CASSFVGTNEKLFF. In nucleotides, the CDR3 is TGTGCCAGCAGTTTTGTTGGAACTAATGAAAAACTGTTTTTT. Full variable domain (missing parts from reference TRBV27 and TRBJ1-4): EAQVTQNPRYLITVTGKKLTVTCSQNMNHEYMSWYRQDPGLGLRQIYYSMNVEVTDKGDVPEGYKVSRKEKRNFPLILESPSPNQTSLYFCASSFVGTNEKLFFGSGTQLSVL.